This T cell receptor beta chain was documented in a study of blood T cell repertoires in COVID-19. The germline V gene encodes CDR1 MNHEY and CDR2 SMNVEV (reference sequence). V was clipped by 5 bases and J by 4 bases, with 21 bases between them. This CDR3 spans 17 amino acids. This table comes from immunoSEQ multiplex PCR, and its TCRdb copy is limited to in-frame clones, with some not included. The sample holds 170,000 or so clones, approximately 83% seen once. This rearrangement joins TRBV27 to TRBJ1-3; D not certain. Material for sequencing was peripheral blood. This sequence was found in a woman aged 40 to 50 with COVID-19, enrolled during active disease. CDR3 residues: CASSQGKVRAAGNTIYF. CDR3 nucleotides: TGTGCCAGCAGTCAAGGGAAGGTGCGGGCAGCAGGAAACACCATATATTTT.